This T cell receptor (beta chain) was recorded in a study of regulatory T cells in long-lasting Graves disease. Library construction for TCR beta used iRepertoire HTBI primers and Arm-PCR of CDR3 regions. TCRdb re-called the multiplex PCR reads with MiXCR, one entry per CDR3 protein. The sample carries about 200,000 distinct CDR3 sequences, around a fifth recorded once. In this sample, this clonotype turned up many times. There are 15 residues in the CDR3. Germline loops: CDR1 SQVTM, CDR2 ANQGSEA. Trimming shortened V by 5 bases and J by 4 bases, and 20 bases separated the two germline ends. As to time point: newly diagnosed GD, antithyroid drugs for less than 3 months. After RNA was extracted from PBMCs, the TCR library was made from it. In addition, the sample was reused for a study of T cells in Graves' hyperthyroidism and ophthalmopathy.

The receptor's source is a woman in her thirties with Graves disease. Sample: peripheral blood mononuclear cells (PBMCs), taken at new diagnosis, from a patient treated with antithyroid drugs. V usage is TRBV29-1 and J usage is TRBJ1-1; no clear D. CDR3 amino acids: CSVPATSGRSTEAFF. The CDR3 coding sequence is TGCAGCGTTCCTGCCACGTCCGGGAGGAGCACTGAAGCTTTCTTT.